The clone carrying this T cell receptor beta chain was observed a handful of times. The source of the sample is a study of early stage breast cancer tumors. Repertoires were generated with immunoSEQ multiplex PCR, while TCRdb's copy carries only in-frame clones and drops some. This sample has about 38,000 clones, with 74% found just once. V gave up 5 bases and J gave up 0 bases, with 9 bases separating them. The CDR3 totals 14 residues. The germline CDR1 and CDR2 sequences are SGHDT and YYEEEE. V is TRBV5-6 and J is TRBJ1-5; TRBD1 might be the D (6 bases). Sequenced input: blood. The receptor was derived from a person aged 55-75 years with breast cancer. This CDR3 is CASSLTGSNQPQHF. CDR3 nucleotide sequence: TGTGCCAGCAGTCTGACAGGTAGCAATCAGCCCCAGCATTTT.